This T cell receptor (beta chain) stems from a study of T cell repertoires in cytomegalovirus infection. For the study at large: It can be stated that public TCR beta signatures indicated CMV infection as well as a matching HLA type.

The CDR3 contains 15 residues. Trimming took off 0 bases at V and 2 bases at J, with 8 bases between the two ends. The germline CDR1 and CDR2 sequences are LGHNA and YSLEER. This clonotype was found many times. The antigen is unknown. TCRdb re-called the reads with MiXCR, one entry per CDR3 protein. Of under 200,000 distinct CDR3 sequences listed, 8.5% to 10% are singletons. Findings and limits, study-wide: Public TCR beta family frequency separated CMV-and-HLA carriers, including in an independent cohort. HLA-C-restricted TCR beta clonotypes specific for CMV led the ex vivo response.

The sequenced sample was PBMCs. The receptor was isolated from a human donor in good health (CMV status not recorded). Some clones in this sample may be carry-over from other donors' samples. The V gene is TRBV4-3, the J gene TRBJ2-1; D is unresolved. CDR3 region: CASSQDPGAYNEQFF. The CDR3 DNA reads TGCGCCAGCAGCCAAGACCCTGGAGCCTACAATGAGCAGTTCTTC.